The present T cell receptor beta chain was sequenced within a study of human T cells and chemical hapten exposure (dated by TCRdb to about 2021). In terms of the full investigation: For sensitization, 2% DPC in acetone was applied to a 2 cm by 2 cm area of upper inner arm skin. Libraries were combined into a pool for sequencing, and differences in TCR yield between samples came mainly from small differences in library volumes within the pool. Peripheral blood TCR repertoire changes were tracked in vivo in alopecia patients during primary and secondary sensitization to the hapten diphenylcyclopropenone (DPC). Patch testing was performed on the upper back with Finn chambers containing 0.01% DPC, and the patch tests were scored after 6 days according to International Contact Dermatitis Research Group standards. Patient blood was sampled pre-sensitization (week 0) and at 2, 6 and about 24 weeks after DPC sensitization. Twenty-nine alopecia patients provided blood for TCR sequencing at one to four time points (pre-sensitization, 2, 6 and 24 weeks). Most of the patients in the cohort were female, and the cohort covered alopecia areata with under or over 50% scalp involvement, alopecia totalis and alopecia universalis. Throughout the approximately 25-week study period, patients were also given weekly therapeutic DPC doses on the scalp.

Comment on this clonotype: Its antigen is still unknown. The record has no base qualities; no much larger clone is one base away.

From a lookup of the germline V gene (reference sequence), CDR1 and CDR2 are MNHNY and SVGAGI. V and J lose 5 bases and 5 bases, and a span of 15 bases separates them. Including the terminal cysteine and phenylalanine, the CDR3 comprises 14 residues. Solely the CDR3 DNA is kept, with 42 bases framed from the first base. General findings and caveats noted by the study authors: The number of PT1 expanded TCRs positively correlated with patch test score, significant at thresholds 8, 16 and 32 but not 4. Repeated subsampling changed both the strength of the expansion versus patch-test correlation and the threshold at which the correlation became significant. Compared with pre-sensitization or healthy control sets, expanded TCRs formed significantly more large CDR3 similarity clusters, which is consistent with antigen-driven responses. The number of TCRs above 1 in 1000 frequency did not change with DPC sensitization; there was no evidence of global repertoire structure alterations. All patients had alopecia, a presumed autoimmune disease, so their immune response might differ from that of healthy individuals.

Sample time point, as interpreted from the label and publication: patch test 1, 2 weeks after DPC sensitization. This specimen's treatment or condition label, per the study, means: therapeutic diphenylcyclopropenone sensitization with weekly scalp DPC. At each patch-test visit, blood was drawn before the patch test was applied. To be eligible, patients had to be aged 18 to 70, diagnosed with alopecia and judged suitable for DPC therapy, while pregnant patients were excluded. Total RNA was extracted from unfractionated whole blood that had been collected in Tempus Blood RNA tubes. Receptors were amplified or captured by RACE. The listed sequencing device is NextSeq 500. Library preparation attached unique molecular identifiers to individual cDNA molecules for quantitative, reproducible TCR counting. From each blood RNA sample, both TCR alpha and TCR beta chains were sequenced. On the authors' methods: Samples had a median of approximately 96,000 TCRs, with a range from roughly 23,224 to 700,000. The Decombinator software suite was used to annotate V, J and CDR3 in the TCR reads. To make PS versus PT1 abundance plots, every sample was subsampled to the same number of TCRs (28,000). Expanded TCRs were defined as absent before sensitization and observed at least eight times at the 2-week time point. The public reads were reprocessed in TCRdb via fastp at Q25 and MiXCR, keeping in-frame beta chains. Rows are unified per CDR3 protein, each entry keeping the most common DNA and genes. These V and J calls derive from TCRdb rather than the authors' analysis. This sample gives 300,000 to 450,000 distinct CDR3 sequences in total; roughly 5% of them show up just once. The ten biggest clones cover 2% to 2.5% of the sample.

Sample: whole blood, taken in connection with sensitization to the hapten diphenylcyclopropenone (DPC). The sequence derives from a woman in her forties or fifties with alopecia areata. Some clones in this sample may be carry-over from other donors' samples. The sequence is built from TRBV6-6 and TRBJ2-5, with the identity of the D gene unclear. The nucleotide sequence reads TGTGCCAGCAGTGCGACTGGAATCTTGGAGACCCAGTACTTC. It codes for CASSATGILETQYF.